A selection of T cell receptor beta chains follows, all from one sample in a study of T-cell reconstitution after alpha-beta-depleted transplantation in children. Using its own MiXCR run on the PCR reads, TCRdb lists one record per CDR3 protein. The top ten clones hold roughly 5% of a sample with hundreds of thousands of distinct CDR3 sequences, about 16% of them seen once. The sequenced sample was PBMCs, mostly from graft donor cells, obtained 360 days after TCRalphabeta/CD19-depleted stem cell transplant. All receptors come from a male patient between 10 and 17 years old who had a stem cell transplant for acute lymphoblastic leukemia, so the T cells may come from the graft donor. CDR3s include the opening cysteine and the closing phenylalanine or tryptophan. D genes are given only for firm matches. Only part of the rows carry a size: once, few, many, or a class if the clone is expanded.

TRBV18	15	TRBJ2-5	TRBD2	few	CASSPRRGARETQYF
TRBV6-1	14	TRBJ2-7	-	few	CASSGTMILYEQYF
TRBV27	14	TRBJ2-7	TRBD1	-	CASSSGTEPYEQYF
TRBV12-3/TRBV12-4	15	TRBJ2-2	TRBD2	few	CASRRGGADTGELFF
TRBV6-5	13	TRBJ1-2	-	few	CASSYAGNYGYTF
TRBV6-1	20	TRBJ2-5	TRBD2	-	CASSELTTGLAGGWSETQYF
TRBV10-3	15	TRBJ2-4	TRBD1	many	CAISPGQGGKNIQYF
TRBV5-5	15	TRBJ2-7	-	few	CASSWFEASSYEQYF
TRBV18	15	TRBJ2-7	-	few	CASSRTVPGSYEQYF
TRBV20-1	14	TRBJ2-1	TRBD2	many	CSASGLALYNEQFF
TRBV6-2/TRBV6-3	14	TRBJ2-2	-	-	CASSRLASPGELFF
TRBV6-5	13	TRBJ1-1	-	few	CASSYPGNTEAFF
TRBV12-3/TRBV12-4	14	TRBJ1-2	-	-	CASSLNRFNYGYTF
TRBV7-9	15	TRBJ2-1	-	few	CASSVAELLYNEQFF
TRBV7-6	13	TRBJ1-5	-	-	CASSYKGTGPQHF
TRBV10-3	12	TRBJ2-7	-	-	CAISDSHYEQYF
TRBV29-1	11	TRBJ2-7	-	-	CSAGNYYEQYF
TRBV20-1	13	TRBJ2-1	TRBD2	many	CSARVAGDHEQFF
TRBV7-2	13	TRBJ2-7	-	-	CASVRSRGYEQYF
TRBV12-3/TRBV12-4	14	TRBJ2-7	-	-	CASRPGTDNYEQYF
TRBV15	17	TRBJ2-1	TRBD2	few	CATSRDKGLASYNEQFF
TRBV6-5	12	TRBJ2-5	-	-	CASMTREETQYF
TRBV20-1	14	TRBJ2-7	TRBD1	-	CSARRDRGAHEQYF
TRBV20-1	18	TRBJ1-3	-	few	CSAYAGGYGFRSGNTIYF
TRBV5-1	16	TRBJ2-3	TRBD1	few	CASSDEGQGVGDTQYF
TRBV20-1	14	TRBJ1-3	-	-	CSAPLGGYGNTIYF
TRBV7-7	15	TRBJ2-5	-	few	CASSQGQGVQETQYF
TRBV7-3	15	TRBJ1-2	TRBD1	few	CASSLRDRGFGGYTF
TRBV25-1	14	TRBJ1-1	-	-	CASSEVGISPEAFF
TRBV15	14	TRBJ2-6	-	-	CATSRESGANVLTF
TRBV2	14	TRBJ2-4	-	-	CAFLRGEAKNIQYF
TRBV9	15	TRBJ1-5	-	-	CASSVEPSGNQPQHF
TRBV9	15	TRBJ2-7	-	-	CASSVRIKGSYEQYF
TRBV7-2	16	TRBJ2-1	TRBD2	-	CASSFFVKREGGGQFF
TRBV12-3/TRBV12-4	13	TRBJ2-1	-	many	CAGGGDVGNEQFF
TRBV18	16	TRBJ2-7	TRBD2	few	CASSPPTLAGGYEQYF
TRBV5-5	16	TRBJ2-4	TRBD1	many	CASSSEPGTGTNIQYF
TRBV7-9	15	TRBJ2-1	-	few	CASSPPRGALHEQFF
TRBV30	15	TRBJ2-1	TRBD1	few	CAWGGQGGTYNEQFF
TRBV18	14	TRBJ1-6	TRBD1	-	CASSPDRGYSPLHF
TRBV3-1	18	TRBJ2-1	TRBD2	many	CASSQESFSGSSYNEQFF
TRBV7-2	16	TRBJ2-7	TRBD2	-	CASSLIWLAGNDEQYF
TRBV12-3/TRBV12-4	19	TRBJ2-1	TRBD2	few	CASSSGLHNPGGSYNEQFF
TRBV6-2/TRBV6-3	12	TRBJ2-3	-	-	CASSLTEDTQYF
TRBV27	13	TRBJ1-5	-	-	CASGLRSNQPQHF
TRBV29-1	15	TRBJ2-3	TRBD1	-	CSFSPDRAYPDTQYF
TRBV11-2	11	TRBJ2-5	-	-	CASSRIETQYF
TRBV3-1	18	TRBJ2-7	TRBD2	few	CASSLRSLFSGRVYEQYF
TRBV15	18	TRBJ2-7	TRBD1	-	CATSSKIGTGAPSYEQYF
TRBV20-1	14	TRBJ2-2	-	few	CSARDMGRTGELFF
TRBV7-9	16	TRBJ2-2	-	-	CASSLDGWHVAGELFF
TRBV5-1	13	TRBJ1-5	-	many	CASSLYEGQPQHF
TRBV5-1	17	TRBJ2-1	TRBD2	many	CASSSTRLAGVGNEQFF